This T cell receptor beta chain was retrieved from a study of CD8 T cells in ankylosing spondylitis. Preparation of TCR beta libraries was done by quantitative 5'-RACE with molecular barcodes. A single record per CDR3 protein comes from TCRdb applying MiXCR to the 5' RACE reads. The table has fewer than 200,000 distinct CDR3 sequences, 18% seen once. This clonotype was counted ten times or more. Sequencing used blood, either unsorted or a sorted T cell fraction (not recorded which). The clonotype originates from a male donor aged 5 to 29 with ankylosing spondylitis or in good health (not recorded which).

The DNA of the CDR3 is TGTGCCAGCAGCCTCGGGCCTTACCTGGCAGATACGCAGTATTTT. Translation: CASSLGPYLADTQYF. The chain has TRBV3-1 and TRBJ2-3, with unresolved D. The germline CDR1 and CDR2 sequences are LGHDT and YNNKEL (reference sequence). The CDR3 is 15 amino acids. Trimming removed 4 bases from V and 4 bases from J, with 15 bases in between.